In this sample, the clone carrying this T cell receptor (beta chain) turned up once. The source of the sample is a study of shared clonotypes between healthy human individuals. Study information: Each donor's CD4 naive and CD4 memory cells filled three plates apiece, CD8 naive two, and CD8 memory one.

Naive CD8 cells were CD45RO-negative, positively selected for CCR7, excluding terminally differentiated effector memory CD45RA+ cells. Profiling relied on immunoSEQ multiplex PCR, and the TCRdb table lists in-frame clones only, not all of them. The sample has roughly 2,000,000 clones; roughly 95% are singletons. Germline V CDR1 and CDR2: MDHEN, SYDVKM. The CDR3 extends over 16 amino acids. J gave up 5 bases and V 5 bases, and 12 bases lay outside the gene matches. The V and J genes are TRBV28 and TRBJ2-3; 8 bases match TRBD2. The sequence was obtained from a man aged 18 to 29 in good health. Some clones in this sample may be carry-over from other donors' samples. What was sequenced was naive CD8+ T cells from PBMCs. CDR3 DNA: TGTGCCAGCAGTCCATTCGGGACTAGGGTAGGAGATACGCAGTATTTT. Translated: CASSPFGTRVGDTQYF.